This T cell receptor beta chain came from a study of blood T cell repertoires in COVID-19. Study context: Italy, Spain and the United States were the sources of the convalescent and acute COVID-19 samples. Nucleic acid was either cDNA or gDNA, and it came from T cells, B-cell-depleted T cells, or PBMCs.

Germline CDR1 reads SGHRS; CDR2 reads YFSETQ. V was pared by 3 bases and J by 7 bases, with 6 bases of the junction left unmatched. The length of the CDR3 is 13 residues. Authors' methods: Amplified reference gene primers provided the basis for estimating nucleated cell counts. Here immunoSEQ multiplex PCR was the method, and the copy in TCRdb shows in-frame clones only, minus some. That table furnishes V, J and clone size, whereas the DNA furnished D and trimming. Of 99,000 or so clones in the sample, just under 85% were seen once. This TCR came from a woman aged 80 or older with active or convalescent COVID-19. The rearrangement joins TRBV5-1 to TRBJ1-2, with 7 bases fitting TRBD1. The specimen sequenced was peripheral blood. CDR3 DNA: TGCGCCAGCAGCTCTGACAGGGTTACTGGCTACACCTTC. Protein sequence: CASSSDRVTGYTF. Full variable domain (missing parts from reference TRBV5-1 and TRBJ1-2): KAGVTQTPRYLIKTRGQQVTLSCSPISGHRSVSWYQQTPGQGLQFLFEYFSETQRNKGNFPGRFSGRQFSNSRSEMNVSTLELGDSALYLCASSSDRVTGYTFGSGTRLTVV.